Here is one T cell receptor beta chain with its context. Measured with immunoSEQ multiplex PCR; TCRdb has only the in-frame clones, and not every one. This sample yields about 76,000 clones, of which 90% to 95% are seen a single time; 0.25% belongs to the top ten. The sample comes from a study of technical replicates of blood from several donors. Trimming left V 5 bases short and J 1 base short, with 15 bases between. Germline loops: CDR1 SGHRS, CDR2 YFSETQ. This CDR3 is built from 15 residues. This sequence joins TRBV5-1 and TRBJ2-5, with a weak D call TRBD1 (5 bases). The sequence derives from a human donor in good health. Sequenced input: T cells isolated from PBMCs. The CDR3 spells CASSQGVGSQETQYF. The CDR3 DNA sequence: TGCGCCAGCAGTCAAGGGGTAGGTTCCCAAGAGACCCAGTACTTC. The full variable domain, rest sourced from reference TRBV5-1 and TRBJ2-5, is KAGVTQTPRYLIKTRGQQVTLSCSPISGHRSVSWYQQTPGQGLQFLFEYFSETQRNKGNFPGRFSGRQFSNSRSEMNVSTLELGDSALYLCASSQGVGSQETQYFGPGTRLLVL.